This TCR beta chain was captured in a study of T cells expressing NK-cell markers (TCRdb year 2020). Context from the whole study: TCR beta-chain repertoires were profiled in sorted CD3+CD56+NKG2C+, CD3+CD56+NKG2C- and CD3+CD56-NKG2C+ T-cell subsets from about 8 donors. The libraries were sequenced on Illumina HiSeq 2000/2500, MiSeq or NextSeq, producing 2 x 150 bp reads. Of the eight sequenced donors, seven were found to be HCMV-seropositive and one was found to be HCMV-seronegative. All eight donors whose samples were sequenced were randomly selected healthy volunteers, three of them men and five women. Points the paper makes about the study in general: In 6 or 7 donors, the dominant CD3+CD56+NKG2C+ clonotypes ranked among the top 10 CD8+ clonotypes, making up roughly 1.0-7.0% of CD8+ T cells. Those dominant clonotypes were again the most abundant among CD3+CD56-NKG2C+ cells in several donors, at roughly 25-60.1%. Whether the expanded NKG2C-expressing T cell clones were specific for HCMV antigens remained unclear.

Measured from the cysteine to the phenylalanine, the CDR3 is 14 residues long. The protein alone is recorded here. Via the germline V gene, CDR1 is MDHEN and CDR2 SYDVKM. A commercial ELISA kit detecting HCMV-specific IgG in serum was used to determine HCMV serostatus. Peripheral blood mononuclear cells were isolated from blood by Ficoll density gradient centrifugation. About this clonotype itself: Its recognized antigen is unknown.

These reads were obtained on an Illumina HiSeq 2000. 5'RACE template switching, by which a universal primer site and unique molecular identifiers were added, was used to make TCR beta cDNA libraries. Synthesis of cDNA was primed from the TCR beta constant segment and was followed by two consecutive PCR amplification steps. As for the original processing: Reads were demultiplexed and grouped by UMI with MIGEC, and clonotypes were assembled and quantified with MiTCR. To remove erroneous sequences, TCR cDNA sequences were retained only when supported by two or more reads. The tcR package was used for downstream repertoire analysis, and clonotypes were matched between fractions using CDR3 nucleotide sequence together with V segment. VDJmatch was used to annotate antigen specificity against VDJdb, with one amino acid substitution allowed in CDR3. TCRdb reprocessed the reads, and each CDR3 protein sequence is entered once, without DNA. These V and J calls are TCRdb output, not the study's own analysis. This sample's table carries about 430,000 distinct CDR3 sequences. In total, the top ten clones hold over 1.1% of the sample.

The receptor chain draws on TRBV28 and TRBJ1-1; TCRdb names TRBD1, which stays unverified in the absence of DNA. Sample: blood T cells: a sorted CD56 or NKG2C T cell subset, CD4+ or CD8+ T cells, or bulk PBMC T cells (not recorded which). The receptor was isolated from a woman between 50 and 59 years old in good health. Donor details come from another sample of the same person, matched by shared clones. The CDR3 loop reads CASSPRGKGTEAFF.